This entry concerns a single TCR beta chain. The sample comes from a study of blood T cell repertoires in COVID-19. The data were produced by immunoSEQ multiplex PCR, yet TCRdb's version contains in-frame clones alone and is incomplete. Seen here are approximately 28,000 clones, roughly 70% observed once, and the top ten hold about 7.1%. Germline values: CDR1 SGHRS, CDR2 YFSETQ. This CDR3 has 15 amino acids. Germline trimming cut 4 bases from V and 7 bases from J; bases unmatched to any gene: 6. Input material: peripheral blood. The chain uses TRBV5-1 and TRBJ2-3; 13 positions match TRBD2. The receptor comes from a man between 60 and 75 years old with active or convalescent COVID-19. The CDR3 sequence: CASSNGTSGAYTQYF. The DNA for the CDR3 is TGCGCCAGCAGCAACGGGACTAGCGGGGCGTATACGCAGTATTTT.